The 7 T cell receptor beta chains given below trace back to one sample, sequenced in a study of blood T cell repertoires in COVID-19 (dated by TCRdb to the early 2020s). The library was prepared using the immunoSEQ multiplex PCR assay. The immuneACCESS repertoire file appears here via TCRdb, limited to in-frame rearrangements. These files lack a portion of the clones; in checked studies, under half of the deficit traces to unresolved V genes, and the cause of the others is not known. The sample contains 150,000 to 200,000 clones, approximately 87% of them found a single time. The ten biggest clones cover 3.7% of the sample. The source material was peripheral blood. The source of these receptors is a man aged 18 to 30 with active or convalescent COVID-19.

In nucleotides, the CDR3 is TGCGCCAGCAGCTTGTGGGACAGAACCTACAATGAGCAGTTCTTC. It yields the protein CASSLWDRTYNEQFF. This chain connects TRBV5-1 to TRBJ2-1; TRBD1 matches 7 bases. Germline values: CDR1 SGHRS, CDR2 YFSETQ. With V trimmed by 1 base and J by 2 bases, 3 bases remained unmatched. The CDR3 totals 15 residues.

The CDR3 DNA reads as TGTGCCAGCAGCGTATGGTCTAGCGGGACCCACAATGAGCAGTTCTTC. This encodes CASSVWSSGTHNEQFF. V and J are TRBV9 and TRBJ2-1; 9 bases agree with TRBD2. The length of the CDR3 is 16 residues. The trim removed 1 base at V and 5 bases at J, leaving 7 bases unmatched. Germline lookup yields CDR1 SGDLS and CDR2 YYNGEE.

The rearrangement joins TRBV25-1 to TRBJ2-7; 7 positions match TRBD1. CDR1 and CDR2 (germline): MGHDK, SYGVNS. This CDR3 spans 11 amino acids. V shed 8 bases, J shed 6 bases, and the junction held 4 bases outside the gene matches. The CDR3 bases are TGTGCCAGCCGAACAGGGGCCGAGCAGTACTTC. It specifies CASRTGAEQYF.

The gene calls are TRBV3-1 (or the pseudogene TRBV3-2) and TRBJ1-1; D is undetermined. Trimming left V 2 bases short and J 3 bases short, with 7 bases between. The CDR3 runs to 13 residues. CDR1 LGHDT and CDR2 YNNKEL come from the germline V gene (reference sequence). Here the CDR3 reads CASSQYQDTEAFF. CDR3 sequence (DNA): TGTGCCAGCAGCCAATACCAGGACACTGAAGCTTTCTTT.

This sequence joins TRBV30 and TRBJ2-3; 7 nucleotides line up with TRBD1. The V and J ends lost 3 bases and 10 bases, in that order; junction bases with no gene match: 7. The CDR3 extends over 12 amino acids. Germline CDR1 reads GTSNPN; CDR2 reads SVGIG (reference sequence). CDR3 sequence: CAWSPDREPQYF. DNA for the CDR3: TGTGCCTGGAGCCCCGACAGGGAACCGCAGTATTTT.

As for this clone: One end of the junction is discordant with germline, which a read error may explain. CDR3 sequence: CASSGPGTTHF. The CDR3 region has the DNA TGTGCCAGCAGCGGCCCAGGGACAACACATTTT. The V gene is TRBV11-2, the J gene TRBJ1-4; D might be TRBD1 (6 bases). The CDR3 covers 11 residues. The V gene's germline CDR1 is SGHAT and CDR2 FQNNGV.

The table lists this clone with a count of one. V and J are TRBV5-4 and TRBJ1-2; 12 bases line up with TRBD1. The V segment lost 7 bases and the J segment 8 bases; nucleotides outside the gene matches: 12. Germline-derived CDR1 and CDR2 are SGHNT and YYREEE (reference sequence). The CDR3 consists of 15 residues. The CDR3 protein is CASFPPGQGAEGYTF. In nucleotides, the CDR3 is TGTGCCAGCTTCCCCCCGGGACAGGGGGCGGAAGGCTACACCTTC.